This T cell receptor beta chain was documented in a study of CD8 T cells in ankylosing spondylitis. Making the TCR beta libraries involved quantitative 5'-RACE with molecular barcodes. TCRdb called the 5' RACE reads again in MiXCR, with one record for every CDR3 protein. The sample gives 400,000 or so distinct CDR3 sequences, 25% to 30% of which show up once; 0.89% is in the top ten. Of note for this clonotype: Its antigen remains unknown.

Regarding the study as a whole: Disease-linked clones reportedly showed significant enrichment in matched ankylosing spondylitis synovial fluid. Seemingly characteristic of ankylosing spondylitis blood was a TCR beta motif consisting of fewer than 10 highly homologous variants.

The TCR comes from a male donor with ankylosing spondylitis. Source material: blood, either unsorted or a sorted T cell fraction (not recorded which).

The chain's CDR3 is CASSLAPRAPGEAFF. The CDR3 DNA sequence: TGCGCCAGCAGCTTGGCCCCCAGGGCCCCCGGGGAAGCTTTCTTT. The rearrangement links TRBV5-1 to TRBJ1-1; TRBD1 is a possible D gene (5 bases). V lost 0 bases to trimming and J lost 8 bases, with 17 bases between them. Germline CDR1 and CDR2: SGHRS and YFSETQ. The CDR3 has 15 residues.